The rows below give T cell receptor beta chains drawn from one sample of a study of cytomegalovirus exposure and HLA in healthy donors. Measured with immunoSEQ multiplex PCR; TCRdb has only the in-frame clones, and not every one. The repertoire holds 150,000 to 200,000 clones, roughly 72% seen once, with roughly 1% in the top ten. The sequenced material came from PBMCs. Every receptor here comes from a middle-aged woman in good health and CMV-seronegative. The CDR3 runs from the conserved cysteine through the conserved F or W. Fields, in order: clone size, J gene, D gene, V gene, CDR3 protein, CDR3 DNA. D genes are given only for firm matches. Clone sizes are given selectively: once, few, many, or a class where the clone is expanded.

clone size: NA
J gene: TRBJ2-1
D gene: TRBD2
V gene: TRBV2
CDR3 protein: CASTLGGGSYNEQFF
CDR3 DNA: TGTGCCAGCACTTTGGGCGGGGGATCCTACAATGAGCAGTTCTTC

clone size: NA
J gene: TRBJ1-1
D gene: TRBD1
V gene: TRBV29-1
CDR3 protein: CSGLFRGLMNTEAFF
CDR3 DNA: TGCAGCGGACTTTTCAGGGGGCTTATGAACACTGAAGCTTTCTTT

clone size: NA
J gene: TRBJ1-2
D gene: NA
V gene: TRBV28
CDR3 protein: CASSPALTANRDYGYTF
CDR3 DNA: TGTGCCAGCAGTCCCGCCCTGACAGCGAACCGAGACTATGGCTACACCTTC

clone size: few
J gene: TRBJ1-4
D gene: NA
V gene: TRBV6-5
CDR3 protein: CASSPSQTNEKLFF
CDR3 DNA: TGTGCCAGCAGTCCAAGCCAAACTAATGAAAAACTGTTTTTT

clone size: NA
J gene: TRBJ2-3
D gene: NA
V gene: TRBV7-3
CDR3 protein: CASRRQGLSTDTQYF
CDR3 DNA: TGTGCCAGCAGACGACAGGGACTGAGTACAGATACGCAGTATTTT

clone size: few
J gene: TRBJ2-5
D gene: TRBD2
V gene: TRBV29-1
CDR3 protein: CSVAIPGLAGRKTQYF
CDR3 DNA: TGCAGCGTTGCCATCCCGGGACTAGCGGGTAGGAAGACCCAGTACTTC

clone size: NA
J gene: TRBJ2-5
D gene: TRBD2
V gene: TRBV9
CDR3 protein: CASSVGGRGETQYF
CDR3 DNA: TGTGCCAGCAGCGTAGGAGGGAGGGGAGAGACCCAGTACTTC

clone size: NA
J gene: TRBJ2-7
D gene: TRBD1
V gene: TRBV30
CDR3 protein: CAWNGQGGYEQYF
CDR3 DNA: TGTGCCTGGAACGGACAGGGTGGGTACGAGCAGTACTTC

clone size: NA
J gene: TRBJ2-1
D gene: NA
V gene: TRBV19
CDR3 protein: CASSLVGSYNEQFF
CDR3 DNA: TGTGCCAGTAGTTTAGTAGGGAGCTACAATGAGCAGTTCTTC

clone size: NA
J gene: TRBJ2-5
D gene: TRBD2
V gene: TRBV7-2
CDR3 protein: CASSLVASGVETQYF
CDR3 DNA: TGTGCCAGCAGCTTAGTGGCTAGCGGGGTTGAGACCCAGTACTTC

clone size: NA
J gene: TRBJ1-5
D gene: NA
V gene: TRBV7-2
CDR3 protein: CASSLRRGNQPQHF
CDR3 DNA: TGTGCCAGCAGCTTGAGAAGGGGAAATCAGCCCCAGCATTTT

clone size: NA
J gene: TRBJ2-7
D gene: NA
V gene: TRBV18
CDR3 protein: CASQLQTDPYEQYF
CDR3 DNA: TGTGCCAGCCAACTTCAGACAGACCCCTACGAGCAGTACTTC

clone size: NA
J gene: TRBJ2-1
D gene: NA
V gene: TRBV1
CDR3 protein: CTSSQFPNVLEASGRAVGDNEQFF
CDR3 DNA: TGCACCAGCAGCCAATTCCCCAATGTACTTGAGGCTAGCGGGAGGGCAGTCGGGGACAATGAGCAGTTCTTC

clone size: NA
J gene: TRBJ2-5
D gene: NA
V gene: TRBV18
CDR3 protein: CASSPSRMETQYF
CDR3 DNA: TGTGCCAGCTCACCATCTAGGATGGAGACCCAGTACTTC

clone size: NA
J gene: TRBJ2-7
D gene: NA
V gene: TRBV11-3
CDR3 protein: CASSPTAGTYEQYF
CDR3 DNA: TGTGCCAGCAGCCCTACCGCAGGGACCTACGAGCAGTACTTC